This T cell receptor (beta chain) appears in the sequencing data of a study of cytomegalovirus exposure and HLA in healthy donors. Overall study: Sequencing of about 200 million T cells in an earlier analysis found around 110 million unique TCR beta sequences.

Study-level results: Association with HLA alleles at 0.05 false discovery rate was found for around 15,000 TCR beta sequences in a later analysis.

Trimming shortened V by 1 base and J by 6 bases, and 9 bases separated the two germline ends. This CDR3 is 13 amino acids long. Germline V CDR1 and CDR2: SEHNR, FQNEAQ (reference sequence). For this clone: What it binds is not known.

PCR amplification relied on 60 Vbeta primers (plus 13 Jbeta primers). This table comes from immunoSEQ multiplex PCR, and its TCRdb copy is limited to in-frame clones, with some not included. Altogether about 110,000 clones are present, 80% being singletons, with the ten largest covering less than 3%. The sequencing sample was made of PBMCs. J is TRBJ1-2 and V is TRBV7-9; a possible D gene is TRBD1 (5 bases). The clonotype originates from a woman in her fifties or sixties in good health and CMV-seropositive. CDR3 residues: CASSLGQPDGYTF. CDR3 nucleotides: TGTGCCAGCAGCTTAGGACAGCCGGATGGCTACACCTTC. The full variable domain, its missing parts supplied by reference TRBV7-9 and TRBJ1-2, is DTGVSQNPRHKITKRGQNVTFRCDPISEHNRLYWYRQTLGQGPEFLTYFQNEAQLEKSRLLSDRFSAERPKGSFSTLEIQRTEQGDSAMYLCASSLGQPDGYTFGSGTRLTVV.